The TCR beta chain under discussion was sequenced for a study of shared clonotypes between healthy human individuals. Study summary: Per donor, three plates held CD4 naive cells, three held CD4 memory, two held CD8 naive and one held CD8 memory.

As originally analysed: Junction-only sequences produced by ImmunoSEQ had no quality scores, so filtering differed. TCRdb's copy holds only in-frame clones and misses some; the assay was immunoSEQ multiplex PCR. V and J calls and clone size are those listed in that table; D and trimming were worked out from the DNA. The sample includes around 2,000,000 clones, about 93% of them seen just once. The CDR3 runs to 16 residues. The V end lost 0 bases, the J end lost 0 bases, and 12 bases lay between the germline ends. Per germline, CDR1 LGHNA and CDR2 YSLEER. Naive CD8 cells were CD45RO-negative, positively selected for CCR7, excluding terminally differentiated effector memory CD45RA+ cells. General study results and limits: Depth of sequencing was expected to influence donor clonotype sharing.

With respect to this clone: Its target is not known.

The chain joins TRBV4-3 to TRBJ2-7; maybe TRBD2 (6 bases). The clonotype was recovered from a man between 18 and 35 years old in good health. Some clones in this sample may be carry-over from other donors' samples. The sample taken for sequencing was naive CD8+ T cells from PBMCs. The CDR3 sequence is CASSQDWREASYEQYF. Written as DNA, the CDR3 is TGCGCCAGCAGCCAAGATTGGAGGGAGGCCTCCTACGAGCAGTACTTC.